This T cell receptor beta chain was recovered during a study of T cell clones after liver transplantation. About the research overall: Timepoints were pre-transplant, pre-withdrawal, and after withdrawal was completed or failed. The study's findings and limits: Post-transplant, graft-donor-reactive CD4 TCRbeta sequences in blood dropped significantly in most of the 8 subjects. Compared with third party-reactive sequences, donor-reactive ones declined more, independent of withdrawal success.

In regard to this clone: Its antigen is as yet unknown.

Clones were read by immunoSEQ multiplex PCR, and TCRdb kept only the in-frame ones, dropping some. The table lists some 80,000 clones, 65% to 85% of them singletons. This CDR3 is built from 14 residues. Germline V CDR1 and CDR2: KGHSH, LQKENI. Trimming pared 4 bases from V and 1 base from J, leaving 10 bases between. This sample comprised CD4+ T cells from blood, obtained 46 months after liver transplant. This chain uses TRBV18 with TRBJ1-2; maybe TRBD1 (6 bases). The receptor was isolated from a human patient who received a liver transplant. A subset of T cells may come from the graft donor. CDR3 nucleotides: TGTGCCAGCTCACAGACAGGTGGTAACTATGGCTACACCTTC. Protein sequence: CASSQTGGNYGYTF.